This passage covers 4 T cell receptor beta chains from one sample sequenced in a study of T cells in women clearing cervical HPV infection. This table comes from immunoSEQ multiplex PCR, and its TCRdb copy is limited to in-frame clones, with some not included. The repertoire table contains about 41,000 clones. Input material: blood buffy coat. The receptors were gathered from a woman aged 18-70 years with a cervical HPV16 infection that either progressed to CIN3+ or cleared (not recorded which).

Of note for this clone: Read sequence stops 3 residues before the CDR3 end, and the germline J gene provides the missing end. The chain has TRBV28 and TRBJ1-4, with 8 positions matching TRBD1. The CDR3 covers 14 residues. Germline CDR1 reads MDHEN; CDR2 reads SYDVKM. The ends lost 3 bases at V and 8 bases at J; junction bases unmatched: 5. The covered CDR3 bases are TGTGCCAGCAGTTTTCAGGGGGCGGGAGAAAAA. This encodes CASSFQGAGEK. The full CDR3 sequence reads CASSFQGAGEKLFF.

The sequenced CDR3 bases are TGTGCCAGTAGTATAGACAGCTCCTACAATGAG. It codes for CASSIDSSYNE. The full CDR3 is CASSIDSSYNEQFF. The gene calls are TRBV19 and TRBJ2-1; D not certain. The read stops 3 residues short of the end of the CDR3; the missing end is completed from the germline J gene. The CDR3 covers 14 residues. Germline-derived CDR1 and CDR2 are LNHDA and SQIVND (reference sequence). The V end lost 0 bases, the J end lost 0 bases, and 3 bases lay between the germline ends.

For this clone: The missing CDR3 end, 3 residues past where the read stops, is filled in from the germline J gene. J is TRBJ1-5 and V is TRBV20-1; 9 bases are shared with TRBD1. CDR1 and CDR2 (germline): DFQATT, SNEGSKA (reference sequence). This CDR3 is built from 15 residues. J gave up 5 bases and V 3 bases, and 8 bases lay outside the gene matches. Partial CDR3 DNA: TGCAGTGCTAGTTTCGGGGGACAGGGTTATCAGCCC. The encoded protein is CSASFGGQGYQP. From start to end, the CDR3 is CSASFGGQGYQPQHF.

A note on this clone: The sequenced fragment ends 3 residues before the CDR3 boundary, so the rest is inferred from the germline J gene. The chain links TRBV29-1 to TRBJ2-7; 7 bases agree with TRBD1. CDR1 is SQVTM, CDR2 ANQGSEA, per germline. The CDR3 has 12 residues. V dropped 7 bases and J dropped 3; count of bases not matched to a gene: 6. The DNA read from the CDR3 is TGCAGCGGACGGACAGGAGGCTACGAG. Translated, it gives CSGRTGGYE. The CDR3 in full is CSGRTGGYEQYF.